This T cell receptor beta chain was sequenced in a study of T cell responses to AZD1222 COVID-19 vaccine. The study, taken as a whole, reports: Across the whole spike, CD4 TCRs peaked at regions 160-218 and 743-854.

The table came from immunoSEQ multiplex PCR; TCRdb's copy has only in-frame clones and leaves some out. This table holds more than 50,000 clones, 84% found once. Per germline, CDR1 SGHVS and CDR2 FNYEAQ. Deletions cut 4 bases from V and 1 base from J, with 14 bases between. The CDR3 extends over 16 amino acids. On this clone: Antigen: not known.

This chain uses TRBV7-6 with TRBJ2-1; a possible D gene is TRBD2 (6 bases). The input for sequencing was peripheral blood, taken on day 0 of AZD1222 vaccination. The receptor was isolated from an adult in good health. The CDR3 region has the DNA TGTGCCAGCAGCTCCCGACTAGGTGGTTCCTACAATGAGCAGTTCTTC. Translated, it gives CASSSRLGGSYNEQFF. Full variable domain (outside the CDR3, taken from reference TRBV7-6 and TRBJ2-1): GAGVSQSPRYKVTKRGQDVALRCDPISGHVSLYWYRQALGQGPEFLTYFNYEAQQDKSGLPNDRFSAERPEGSISTLTIQRTEQRDSAMYRCASSSRLGGSYNEQFFGPGTRLTVL.